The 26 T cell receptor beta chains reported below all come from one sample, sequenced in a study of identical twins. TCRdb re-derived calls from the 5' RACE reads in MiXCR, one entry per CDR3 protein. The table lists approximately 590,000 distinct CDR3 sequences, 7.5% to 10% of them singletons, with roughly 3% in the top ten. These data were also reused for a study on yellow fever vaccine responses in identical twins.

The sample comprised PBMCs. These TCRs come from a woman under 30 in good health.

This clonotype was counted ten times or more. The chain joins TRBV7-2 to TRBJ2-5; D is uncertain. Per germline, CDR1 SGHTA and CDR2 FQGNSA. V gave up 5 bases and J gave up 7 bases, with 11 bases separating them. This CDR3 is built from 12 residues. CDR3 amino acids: CASSPAQPTQYF. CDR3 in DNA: TGTGCCAGCAGCCCAGCTCAACCGACCCAGTACTTC.

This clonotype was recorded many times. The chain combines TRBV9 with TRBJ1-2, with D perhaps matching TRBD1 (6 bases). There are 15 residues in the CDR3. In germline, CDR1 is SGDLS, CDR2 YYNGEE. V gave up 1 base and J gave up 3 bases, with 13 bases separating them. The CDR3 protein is CASSVRGGSDYGYTF. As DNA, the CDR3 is TGTGCCAGCAGCGTACGAGGGGGGAGTGACTATGGCTACACCTTC.

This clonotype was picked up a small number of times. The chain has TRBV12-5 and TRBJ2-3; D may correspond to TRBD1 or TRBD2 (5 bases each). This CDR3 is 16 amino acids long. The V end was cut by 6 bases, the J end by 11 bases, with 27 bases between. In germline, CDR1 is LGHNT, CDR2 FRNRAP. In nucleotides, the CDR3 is TGTGCTAGTGGACCTATCACCCCCCGGGACGACCCCAGGCAGTATTTT. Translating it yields CASGPITPRDDPRQYF.

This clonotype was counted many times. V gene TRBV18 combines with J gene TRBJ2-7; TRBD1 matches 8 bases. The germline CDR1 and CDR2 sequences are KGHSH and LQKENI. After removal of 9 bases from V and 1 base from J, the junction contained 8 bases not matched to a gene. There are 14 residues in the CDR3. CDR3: CASSDQGASYEQYF. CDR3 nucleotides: TGTGCCAGTTCGGATCAGGGGGCTTCCTACGAGCAGTACTTC.

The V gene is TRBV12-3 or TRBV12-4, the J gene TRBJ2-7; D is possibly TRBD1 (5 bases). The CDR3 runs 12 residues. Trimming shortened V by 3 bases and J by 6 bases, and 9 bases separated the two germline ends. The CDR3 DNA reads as TGTGCCAGCAGTTTGGGGCGTCTCGAGCAGTACTTC. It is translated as CASSLGRLEQYF.

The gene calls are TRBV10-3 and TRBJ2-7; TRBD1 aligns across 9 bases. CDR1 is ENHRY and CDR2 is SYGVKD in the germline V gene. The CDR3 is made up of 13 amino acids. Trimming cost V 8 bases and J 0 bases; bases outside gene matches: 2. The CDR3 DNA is TGTGCCATCGGGGACAGGGTCTCCTACGAGCAGTACTTC. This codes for CAIGDRVSYEQYF.

For the CDR3, the DNA is TGTGCCAGCAGCTCGGCGGGTTCACAGGGGACCCAGTACTTC. Amino acids: CASSSAGSQGTQYF. The chain has TRBV7-8 and TRBJ2-5, with a possible D match to TRBD1 (6 bases). CDR3 length: 14 amino acids. Germline CDR1 reads SGHVS; CDR2 reads FQNEAQ. The ends were cut back, 4 bases at V and 7 bases at J, with 16 bases in the middle. Supplemented by reference TRBV7-8 and TRBJ2-5, the full variable domain reads GAGVSQSPRYKVAKRGQDVALRCDPISGHVSLFWYQQALGQGPEFLTYFQNEAQLDKSGLPSDRFFAERPEGSVSTLKIQRTQQEDSAVYLCASSSAGSQGTQYFGPGTRLLVL.

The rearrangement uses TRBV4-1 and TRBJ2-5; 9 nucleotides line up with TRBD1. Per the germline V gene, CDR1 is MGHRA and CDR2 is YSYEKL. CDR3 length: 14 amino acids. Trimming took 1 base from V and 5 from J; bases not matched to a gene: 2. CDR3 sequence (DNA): TGCGCCAGCAGCCAAGTGGGACAGGGCGAGACCCAGTACTTC. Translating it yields CASSQVGQGETQYF.

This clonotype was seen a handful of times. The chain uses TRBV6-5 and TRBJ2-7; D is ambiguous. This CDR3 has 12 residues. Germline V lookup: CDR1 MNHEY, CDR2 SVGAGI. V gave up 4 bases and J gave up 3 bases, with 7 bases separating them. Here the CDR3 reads CASSSPYYEQYF. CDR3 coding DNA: TGTGCCAGCAGTTCCCCATACTACGAGCAGTACTTC.

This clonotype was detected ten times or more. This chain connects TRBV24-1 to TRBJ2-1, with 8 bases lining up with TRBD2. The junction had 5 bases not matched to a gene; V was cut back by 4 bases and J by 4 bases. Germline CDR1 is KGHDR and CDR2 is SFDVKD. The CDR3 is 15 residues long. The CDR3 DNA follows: TGTGCCACCAGTGACCGGGGGGGAAAATACAATGAGCAGTTCTTC. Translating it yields CATSDRGGKYNEQFF.

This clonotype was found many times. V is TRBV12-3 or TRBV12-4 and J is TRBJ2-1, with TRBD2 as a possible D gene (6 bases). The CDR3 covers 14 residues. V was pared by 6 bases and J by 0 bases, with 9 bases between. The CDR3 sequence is CASRSGPSYNEQFF. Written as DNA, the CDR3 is TGTGCCAGCAGGAGCGGGCCCTCCTACAATGAGCAGTTCTTC.

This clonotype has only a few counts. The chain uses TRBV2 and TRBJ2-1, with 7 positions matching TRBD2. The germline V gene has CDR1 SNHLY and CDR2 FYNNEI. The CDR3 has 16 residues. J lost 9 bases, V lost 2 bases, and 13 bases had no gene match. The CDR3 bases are TGTGCCAGCAGTGAATTTCTGGCGGGAGTACAGAGTGAGCAGTTCTTC. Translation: CASSEFLAGVQSEQFF.

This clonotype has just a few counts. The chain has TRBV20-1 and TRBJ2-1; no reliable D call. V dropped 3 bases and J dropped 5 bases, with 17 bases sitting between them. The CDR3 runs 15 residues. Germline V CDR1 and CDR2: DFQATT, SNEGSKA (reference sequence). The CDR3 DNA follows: TGCAGTGCTAGGGCCTTGCTTCTCGCAAACAATGAGCAGTTCTTC. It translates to CSARALLLANNEQFF.

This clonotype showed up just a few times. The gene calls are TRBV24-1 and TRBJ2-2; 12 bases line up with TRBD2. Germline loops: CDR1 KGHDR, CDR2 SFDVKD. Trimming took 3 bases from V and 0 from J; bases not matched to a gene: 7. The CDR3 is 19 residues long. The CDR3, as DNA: TGTGCCACCAGTGATGAGGGACTAGCGGGCATCGCGAACACCGGGGAGCTGTTTTTT. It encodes CATSDEGLAGIANTGELFF.

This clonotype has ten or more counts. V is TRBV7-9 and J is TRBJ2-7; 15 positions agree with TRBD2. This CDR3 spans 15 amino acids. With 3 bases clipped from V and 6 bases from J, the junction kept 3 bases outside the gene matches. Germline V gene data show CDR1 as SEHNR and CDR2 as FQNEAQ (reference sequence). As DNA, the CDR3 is TGTGCCAGCAGCTTGGGACTAGCGGGAGGAGGCGAGCAGTACTTC. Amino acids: CASSLGLAGGGEQYF.

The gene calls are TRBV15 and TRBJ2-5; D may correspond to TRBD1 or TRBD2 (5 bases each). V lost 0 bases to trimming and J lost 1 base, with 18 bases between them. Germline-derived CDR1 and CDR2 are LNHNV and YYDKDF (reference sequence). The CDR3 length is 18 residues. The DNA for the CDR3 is TGTGCCACCAGCAGAGATCCCGTTTCCGGGGCGGCCCAAGAGACCCAGTACTTC. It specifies CATSRDPVSGAAQETQYF.

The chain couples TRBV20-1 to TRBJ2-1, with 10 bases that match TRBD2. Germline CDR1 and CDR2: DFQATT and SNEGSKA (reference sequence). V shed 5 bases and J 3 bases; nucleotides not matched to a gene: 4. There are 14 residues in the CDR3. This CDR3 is CSAPGTSVYNEQFF. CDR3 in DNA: TGCAGTGCTCCCGGGACTAGCGTCTACAATGAGCAGTTCTTC.

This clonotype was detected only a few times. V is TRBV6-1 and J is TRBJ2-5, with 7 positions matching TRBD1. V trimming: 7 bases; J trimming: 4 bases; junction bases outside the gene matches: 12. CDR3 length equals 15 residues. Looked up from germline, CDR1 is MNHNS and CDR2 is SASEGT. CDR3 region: CASTDDRQGRETQYF. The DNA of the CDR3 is TGTGCCAGCACCGACGACCGACAGGGCAGAGAGACCCAGTACTTC.

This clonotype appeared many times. CDR3 residues: CASSQDLDRSYEQYF. For the CDR3, the DNA is TGCGCCAGCAGCCAAGATTTGGACAGATCCTACGAGCAGTACTTC. The chain couples TRBV4-3 to TRBJ2-7; a weak D match, TRBD1 (6 bases). The germline CDR1 and CDR2 sequences are LGHNA and YSLEER. V was clipped by 0 bases and J by 1 base, with 10 bases between them. The CDR3 length is 15 residues.

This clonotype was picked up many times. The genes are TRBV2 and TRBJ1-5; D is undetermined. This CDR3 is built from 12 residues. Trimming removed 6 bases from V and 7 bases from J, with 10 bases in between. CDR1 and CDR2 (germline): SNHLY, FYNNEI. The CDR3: CASSLPVQPQHF. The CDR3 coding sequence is TGTGCCAGCAGCCTACCCGTACAGCCCCAGCATTTT.

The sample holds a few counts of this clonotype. For the CDR3, the DNA is TGCGCCAGCTGCCCTCTGACAGGGGCGGTCAATGAGCAGTTCTTC. Amino acids: CASCPLTGAVNEQFF. The chain has TRBV5-1 and TRBJ2-1, with TRBD1 matching over 8 bases. Trimming cost V 7 bases and J 6 bases; bases outside gene matches: 12. Germline CDR1 SGHRS, CDR2 YFSETQ. The length of the CDR3 is 15 residues.

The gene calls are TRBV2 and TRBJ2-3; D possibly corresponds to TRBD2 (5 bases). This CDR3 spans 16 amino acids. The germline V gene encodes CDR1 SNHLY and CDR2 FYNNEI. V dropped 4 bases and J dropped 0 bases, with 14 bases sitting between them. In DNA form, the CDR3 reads TGTGCCAGCAGTGGGGCCAGCGGATCTAGCACAGATACGCAGTATTTT. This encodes CASSGASGSSTDTQYF.

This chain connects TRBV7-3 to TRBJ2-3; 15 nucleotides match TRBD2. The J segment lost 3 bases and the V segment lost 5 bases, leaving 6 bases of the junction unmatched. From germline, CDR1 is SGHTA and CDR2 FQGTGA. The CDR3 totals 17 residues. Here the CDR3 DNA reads TGTGCCAGCAGCGAAACCGGGACTAGCGGGGGGACAGATACGCAGTATTTT. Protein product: CASSETGTSGGTDTQYF.

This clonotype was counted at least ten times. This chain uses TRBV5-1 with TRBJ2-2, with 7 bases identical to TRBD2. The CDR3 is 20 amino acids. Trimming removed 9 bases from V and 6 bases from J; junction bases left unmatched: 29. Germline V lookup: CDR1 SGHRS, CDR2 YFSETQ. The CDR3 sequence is CATTAYKKLSGGSVPGELFF. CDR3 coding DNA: TGCGCCACCACAGCCTATAAGAAGTTATCAGGCGGGAGTGTCCCCGGGGAGCTGTTTTTT.

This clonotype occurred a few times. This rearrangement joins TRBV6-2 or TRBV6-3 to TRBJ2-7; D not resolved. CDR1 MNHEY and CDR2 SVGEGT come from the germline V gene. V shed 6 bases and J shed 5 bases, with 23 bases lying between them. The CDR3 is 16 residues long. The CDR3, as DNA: TGTGCCAGCAGCCGTCCCCCTACGTTCCTCGGAGACGAGCAGTACTTC. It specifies CASSRPPTFLGDEQYF.

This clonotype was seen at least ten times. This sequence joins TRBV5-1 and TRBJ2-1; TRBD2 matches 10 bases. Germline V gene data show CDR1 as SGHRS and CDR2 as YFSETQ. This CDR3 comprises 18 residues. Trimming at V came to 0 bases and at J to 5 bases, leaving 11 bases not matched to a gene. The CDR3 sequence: CASSLAQSLAGSDNEQFF. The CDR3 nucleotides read TGCGCCAGCAGCTTGGCCCAGTCACTAGCGGGATCTGACAATGAGCAGTTCTTC.